These 21 T cell receptor beta chains originate from one sample sequenced in a study of tumor-infiltrating lymphocytes in primary liver carcinoma. Priming with a constant-region primer yielded TCR beta cDNA from 400 to 550 ng total RNA. A slightly modified ARM-PCR protocol with three nested multiplex PCR rounds produced these TCR beta libraries. In the first two PCR rounds, TRBV1-TRBV30 forward primers were paired with a C-beta reverse primer, and each round lasted roughly 10 cycles. TCRdb analysed the multiplex PCR reads with MiXCR anew, one entry per CDR3 protein. The data contain 65,000 to 90,000 distinct CDR3 sequences, 72% of them seen just once; the ten biggest clones take up roughly a fifth. Co-extracted RNA and DNA came from around 20-30 mg of unsorted bulk tissue. What was sequenced was liver tumor tissue from sampling region 1. Regarding subset: tumor region T1, superior pole. These TCRs come from a man in his forties or fifties with primary liver carcinoma and hepatitis B virus infection.

The chain employs TRBV5-1 and TRBJ2-7, with D unclear. V gave up 1 base and J gave up 3 bases, with 14 bases separating them. The CDR3 length is 15 residues. Germline V gene data show CDR1 as SGHRS and CDR2 as YFSETQ. The CDR3 protein is CASSLQSYNVYEQYF. CDR3 in DNA: TGCGCCAGCAGCTTGCAGTCCTACAATGTCTACGAGCAGTACTTC.

The chain couples TRBV5-6 to TRBJ2-3; TRBD2 agrees at 7 bases. The CDR3 spans 23 residues. Germline assignment: CDR1 SGHDT and CDR2 YYEEEE. Germline trimming cut 3 bases from V and 1 base from J; bases unmatched to any gene: 29. The CDR3 coding sequence is TGTGCCAGCAGCTCCATCCTCCGGACACCTCGCAGTGGGAGGGGTAGGGGCACAGATACGCAGTATTTT. This sequence encodes CASSSILRTPRSGRGRGTDTQYF.

There are many counts of this clonotype. The chain carries TRBV14 and TRBJ1-6; 7 bases match TRBD1. This CDR3 region has 17 residues. Germline values: CDR1 SGHDN, CDR2 FVKESK. Unmatched junction bases numbered 7, after V lost 4 bases and J lost 1 base. CDR3 in DNA: TGTGCCAGCAGCCTAGGGCAGGGGGGATCCTATAATTCACCCCTCCACTTT. Translating it yields CASSLGQGGSYNSPLHF.

V is TRBV29-1 and J is TRBJ2-5; 7 positions match TRBD2. This CDR3 region has 12 residues. Germline CDR1 reads SQVTM; CDR2 reads ANQGSEA. As DNA, the CDR3 is TGCAGTGTTTGGGCGGGAGCGGAGACCCAGTACTTC. Encoded protein: CSVWAGAETQYF.

Concerning this clonotype itself: A much larger clone is a single base away; this may be a read error. This chain links TRBV5-1 with TRBJ2-7; 10 positions agree with TRBD2. CDR1 and CDR2 (germline): SGHRS, YFSETQ. J gave up 5 bases and V 4 bases, and 6 bases lay outside the gene matches. This CDR3 comprises 14 residues. CDR3 protein: CASSPSGSSNEQYF. The DNA of the CDR3 is TGCGCCAGCAGCCCTAGCGGGAGTAGCAACGAGCAGTACTTC.

To note about this clonotype: A much more abundant neighbour one base away suggests this may be a read error. The DNA is omitted, as the CDR3 cannot be located on it reliably, and the CDR3 follows TCRdb's listing. This rearrangement joins TRBV28 to TRBJ1-1; TRBD1, as called in the table, went unchecked against the DNA. The CDR3 sequence runs 17 residues, both termini included. CDR1 and CDR2 from the germline V gene are MDHEN and SYDVKM. CDR3 region: CASSSSPQGNMNTEAFF.

A single count supports this clonotype. Germline and junction disagree at one end, which may indicate a read error. The V gene is TRBV6-5, the J gene TRBJ2-4; possibly TRBD2 for D (5 bases). This CDR3 has 15 amino acids. Germline V gives CDR1 MNHEY, CDR2 SVGAGI. CDR3 sequence (DNA): TGTGCCAACAGTTGGGGAGTCGAGAACAAAAACATTCAGTACTTC. It codes for CANSWGVENKNIQYF.

This clonotype appeared once. Because it lacks the conserved phenylalanine or tryptophan at the end, this CDR3 is likely a read error. This chain connects TRBV6-6 to TRBJ2-5, with D tentatively TRBD1 (6 bases). The CDR3 sequence is 14 residues long. CDR1 MNHNY and CDR2 SVGAGI come from the germline V gene (reference sequence). The CDR3 reads CTSSYSPGEETQYL. The CDR3 bases are TGTACCAGCAGTTACTCGCCAGGGGAAGAGACCCAGTACTTA.

This clonotype has a single count. In this CDR3 the conserved last residue, phenylalanine or tryptophan, is missing, so a read error is likely. The chain links TRBV4-1 to TRBJ1-2; D unclear. The V end lost 0 bases, the J end lost 7 bases, and 12 bases lay between the germline ends. Germline-derived CDR1 and CDR2 are MGHRA and YSYEKL. This CDR3 spans 14 amino acids. In DNA, the CDR3 is TGCGCCAGCAGCCAAGAGGGCCCGGCGTCTGGCTACACCATC. This gives the protein CASSQEGPASGYTI.

This clonotype came up many times. The chain combines TRBV29-1 with TRBJ2-7; tentative D call: TRBD1 (5 bases). Germline assignment: CDR1 SQVTM and CDR2 ANQGSEA. V gave up 4 bases and J gave up 6 bases, with 13 bases separating them. This CDR3 is built from 12 residues. CDR3 in amino acids: CSVVTVGAEQYF. The CDR3 nucleotides are TGCAGCGTTGTGACCGTAGGGGCCGAGCAGTACTTC.

To note about this clonotype: The germline gene is not matched at one end of the junction; a read error may be the cause. This chain links TRBV11-2 with TRBJ2-7, with a weak D call TRBD2 (6 bases). This CDR3 comprises 14 residues. Germline CDR1 reads SGHAT; CDR2 reads FQNNGV. The CDR3 spells CASSLTGGAYEHYF. The CDR3 DNA sequence: TGTGCCAGCAGCTTAACCGGCGGGGCCTACGAGCACTACTTC.

This clonotype was seen many times. The chain joins TRBV5-1 to TRBJ2-1, with TRBD2 matching over 11 bases. The trim removed 1 base at V and 8 bases at J, leaving 2 bases unmatched. The CDR3 has 14 residues. Germline values: CDR1 SGHRS, CDR2 YFSETQ. The CDR3 nucleotides are TGCGCCAGCAGCTTGACTAGCGGGAGTTATGAGCAGTTCTTC. Its translation is CASSLTSGSYEQFF.

This clonotype occurred many times. The chain is built from TRBV30 and TRBJ1-5; D not resolved. The CDR3 has 13 amino acids. CDR1 is GTSNPN, CDR2 SVGIG, per germline (reference sequence). The V and J ends lost 2 bases and 5 bases respectively, with 10 bases between them. CDR3 in DNA: TGTGCCTGGAGTCAAAAGGGAGATCAGCCCCAGCATTTT. Protein product: CAWSQKGDQPQHF.

In its sample, this clonotype was seen once. The CDR3 ends on some other residue instead of the conserved phenylalanine or tryptophan, so this is likely a read error. The chain combines TRBV6-2 or TRBV6-3 with TRBJ2-3; the D is unclear. The CDR3 length is 14 residues. CDR1 is MNHEY and CDR2 is SVGEGT in the germline V gene. The CDR3 bases are TGTGCTAGCAGTCCAGCCTTAAGGTCAGATACGCAGTATTCT. Translation: CASSPALRSDTQYS.

This clonotype showed up many times. The germline gene is not matched at one end of the junction; a read error may be the cause. This chain connects TRBV10-3 to TRBJ2-7, with D perhaps matching TRBD1 (7 bases). This CDR3 is 20 amino acids long. Germline V gene data show CDR1 as ENHRY and CDR2 as SYGVKD. CDR3 sequence (DNA): TGTGCCGTCAGTGGGGGTACCCTCCAAGCAGGGGGGAAGCAGCGAATTGAGCAGTACTTC. Translated, it gives CAVSGGTLQAGGKQRIEQYF.

This chain joins TRBV11-2 and TRBJ2-1; D uncertain. CDR1 is SGHAT, CDR2 FQNNGV, per germline. The CDR3 covers 13 residues. In DNA form, the CDR3 reads TGTGTCTGCAGCTTAAATGACGCCTATGAGCAGTTCTTC. Translated, it gives CVCSLNDAYEQFF.

To note about this clonotype: A much larger clone lies a single base off, so this may be a read error. The chain uses TRBV5-1 and TRBJ2-2, with a tentative D call TRBD1 (6 bases). V dropped 0 bases and J dropped 6 bases, with 15 bases sitting between them. CDR1 SGHRS and CDR2 YFSETQ come from the germline V gene. This CDR3 has 16 residues. In DNA form, the CDR3 reads TGCGCCAGCAGCTTGGCCCAGGCAGGGGATGCCGGGGAGCTGTTTTTT. Amino acids: CASSLAQAGDAGELFF.

As for this clonotype: One end of the junction fails to match germline, which may point to a read error. The chain joins TRBV11-2 to TRBJ2-7; D might be TRBD2 (6 bases). The CDR3 contains 13 residues. The germline CDR1 and CDR2 sequences are SGHAT and FQNNGV. The CDR3 is CASRLSELASQHF. The CDR3 DNA sequence: TGCGCCAGCAGGTTAAGTGAGCTAGCGTCGCAGCACTTC.

Remarks on this clonotype: In this CDR3 the conserved last residue, phenylalanine or tryptophan, is missing, so a read error is likely. The rearrangement uses TRBV11-2 and TRBJ2-1; 9 nucleotides line up with TRBD2. The DNA end is more similar to TRBJ2-7, so the J call may be wrong. This CDR3 region has 15 residues. Germline assignment: CDR1 SGHAT and CDR2 FQNNGV. The CDR3 region has the DNA TGTGCCAGCGGCTTAGTGGCGGGAGGGCAATATGAGCAGTACTCC. This sequence encodes CASGLVAGGQYEQYS.

The J gene is TRBJ2-6, the V gene TRBV11-2, with D perhaps TRBD1 (6 bases). The germline CDR1 and CDR2 sequences are SGHAT and FQNNGV. The CDR3 length is 15 residues. V lost 7 bases, J lost 2 bases, and 12 bases lay in between. For the CDR3, the DNA is TGTGCCAGCACTCAGGGGTTGCCTGGGGCCAACGTCCTGACTTTC. The encoded protein is CASTQGLPGANVLTF.

On this clonotype: No conserved phenylalanine or tryptophan ends this CDR3, so it is likely a read error. The V and J genes are TRBV4-2 and TRBJ2-7, with D possibly being TRBD1 (5 bases). V gave up 2 bases and J gave up 6 bases, with 23 bases separating them. CDR1 and CDR2 from the germline V gene are LGHNA and YNFKEQ. The CDR3 sequence is 17 residues long. The CDR3 sequence: CASSQTGSPRWFGEQYL. CDR3 DNA sequence: TGTGCCAGCAGCCAAACAGGTTCCCCCCGGTGGTTTGGCGAGCAGTACCTC.